This record looks at one T cell receptor beta chain sequence and its context. Its target is unknown. The source of the sample is a study of OX40 agonist ivuxolimab in advanced cancers. Points from the study as a whole: Antigen targets of the expanded peripheral T cells went undetermined. Clonal expansion was seen in CD4+ and CD8+ blood T cells by week 6 at 0.1 to 3.0 mg/kg.

Method: immunoSEQ multiplex PCR; TCRdb's copy keeps in-frame clones and lacks some. This sample has 70,000 to 85,000 clones, with 70% to 90% found just once. The study sampled blood at baseline, cycle 4 day 1, and cycle 7 day 1. The CDR3 sequence is 14 residues long. Trimming removed 1 base from V and 0 bases from J, with 6 bases in between. Per germline, CDR1 SEHNR and CDR2 FQNEAQ (reference sequence). The source of this sequence is an adult with an advanced solid tumor such as melanoma, head and neck, liver or kidney cancer. The chain joins TRBV7-9 to TRBJ1-1, with TRBD1 as a possible D gene (5 bases). The sample was CD4+ or CD8+ T cells sorted from blood, taken in a trial of the OX40 agonist ivuxolimab. The CDR3 protein is CASSLEGMNTEAFF. CDR3 bases: TGTGCCAGCAGCTTAGAGGGGATGAACACTGAAGCTTTCTTT.